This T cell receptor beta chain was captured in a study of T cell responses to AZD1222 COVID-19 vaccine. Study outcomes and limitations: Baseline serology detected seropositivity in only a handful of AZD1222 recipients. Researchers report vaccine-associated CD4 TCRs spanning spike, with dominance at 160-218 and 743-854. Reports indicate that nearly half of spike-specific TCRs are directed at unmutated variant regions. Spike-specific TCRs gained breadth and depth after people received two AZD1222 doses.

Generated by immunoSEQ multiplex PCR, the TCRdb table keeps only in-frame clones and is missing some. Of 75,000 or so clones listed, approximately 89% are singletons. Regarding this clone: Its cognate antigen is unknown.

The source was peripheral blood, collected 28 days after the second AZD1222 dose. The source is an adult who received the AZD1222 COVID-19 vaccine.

The CDR3, as DNA: TGTGCCAGCAGTTCCTTCGGGACAGGGGAAAAGGTCTACGAGCAGTACTTC. It is translated as CASSSFGTGEKVYEQYF. The chain employs TRBV28 and TRBJ2-7, with 10 positions matching TRBD1. Germline assignment: CDR1 MDHEN and CDR2 SYDVKM. The ends lost 4 bases at V and 3 bases at J; junction bases unmatched: 12. The CDR3 extends over 17 amino acids.